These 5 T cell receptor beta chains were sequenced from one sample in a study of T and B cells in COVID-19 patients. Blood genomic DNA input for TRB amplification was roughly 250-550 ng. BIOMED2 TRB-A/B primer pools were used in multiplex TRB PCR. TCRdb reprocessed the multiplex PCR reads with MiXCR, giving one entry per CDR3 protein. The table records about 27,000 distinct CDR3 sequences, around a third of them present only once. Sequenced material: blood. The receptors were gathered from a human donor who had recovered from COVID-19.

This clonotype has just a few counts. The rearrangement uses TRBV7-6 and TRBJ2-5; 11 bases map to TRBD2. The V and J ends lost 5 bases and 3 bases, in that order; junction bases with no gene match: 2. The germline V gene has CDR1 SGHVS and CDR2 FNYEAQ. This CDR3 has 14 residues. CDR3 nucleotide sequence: TGTGCCAGCAGCCTGACTAGCGGGAAAGAGACCCAGTACTTC. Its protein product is CASSLTSGKETQYF.

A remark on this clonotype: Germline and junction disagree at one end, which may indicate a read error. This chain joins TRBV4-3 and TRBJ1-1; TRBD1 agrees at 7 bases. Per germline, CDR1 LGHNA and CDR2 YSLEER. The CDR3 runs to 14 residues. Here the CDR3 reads CASSLTSGGTEAFF. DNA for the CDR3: TGTGCCAGCAGCCTAACCTCAGGGGGGACTGAAGCTTTCTTT.

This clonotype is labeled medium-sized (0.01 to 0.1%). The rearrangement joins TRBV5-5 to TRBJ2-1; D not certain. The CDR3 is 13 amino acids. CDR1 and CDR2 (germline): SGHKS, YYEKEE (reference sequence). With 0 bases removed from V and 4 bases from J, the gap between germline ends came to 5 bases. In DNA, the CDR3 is TGTGCCAGCAGCTTGGGGGCTTACAATGAGCAGTTCTTC. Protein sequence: CASSLGAYNEQFF.

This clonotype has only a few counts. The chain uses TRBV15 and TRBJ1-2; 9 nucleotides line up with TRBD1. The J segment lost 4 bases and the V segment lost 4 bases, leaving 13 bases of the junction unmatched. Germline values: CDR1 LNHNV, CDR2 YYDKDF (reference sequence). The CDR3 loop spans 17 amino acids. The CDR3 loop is CATSTSTPGQGSYGYTF. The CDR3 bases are TGTGCCACCAGCACGAGTACTCCGGGACAGGGCTCCTATGGCTACACCTTC.

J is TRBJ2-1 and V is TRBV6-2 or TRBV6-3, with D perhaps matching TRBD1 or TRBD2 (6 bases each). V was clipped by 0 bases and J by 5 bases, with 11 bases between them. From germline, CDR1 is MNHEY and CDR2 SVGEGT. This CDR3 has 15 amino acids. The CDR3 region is CASSYSGGLHNEQFF. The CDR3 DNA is TGTGCCAGCAGTTACTCCGGGGGCCTCCACAATGAGCAGTTCTTC.